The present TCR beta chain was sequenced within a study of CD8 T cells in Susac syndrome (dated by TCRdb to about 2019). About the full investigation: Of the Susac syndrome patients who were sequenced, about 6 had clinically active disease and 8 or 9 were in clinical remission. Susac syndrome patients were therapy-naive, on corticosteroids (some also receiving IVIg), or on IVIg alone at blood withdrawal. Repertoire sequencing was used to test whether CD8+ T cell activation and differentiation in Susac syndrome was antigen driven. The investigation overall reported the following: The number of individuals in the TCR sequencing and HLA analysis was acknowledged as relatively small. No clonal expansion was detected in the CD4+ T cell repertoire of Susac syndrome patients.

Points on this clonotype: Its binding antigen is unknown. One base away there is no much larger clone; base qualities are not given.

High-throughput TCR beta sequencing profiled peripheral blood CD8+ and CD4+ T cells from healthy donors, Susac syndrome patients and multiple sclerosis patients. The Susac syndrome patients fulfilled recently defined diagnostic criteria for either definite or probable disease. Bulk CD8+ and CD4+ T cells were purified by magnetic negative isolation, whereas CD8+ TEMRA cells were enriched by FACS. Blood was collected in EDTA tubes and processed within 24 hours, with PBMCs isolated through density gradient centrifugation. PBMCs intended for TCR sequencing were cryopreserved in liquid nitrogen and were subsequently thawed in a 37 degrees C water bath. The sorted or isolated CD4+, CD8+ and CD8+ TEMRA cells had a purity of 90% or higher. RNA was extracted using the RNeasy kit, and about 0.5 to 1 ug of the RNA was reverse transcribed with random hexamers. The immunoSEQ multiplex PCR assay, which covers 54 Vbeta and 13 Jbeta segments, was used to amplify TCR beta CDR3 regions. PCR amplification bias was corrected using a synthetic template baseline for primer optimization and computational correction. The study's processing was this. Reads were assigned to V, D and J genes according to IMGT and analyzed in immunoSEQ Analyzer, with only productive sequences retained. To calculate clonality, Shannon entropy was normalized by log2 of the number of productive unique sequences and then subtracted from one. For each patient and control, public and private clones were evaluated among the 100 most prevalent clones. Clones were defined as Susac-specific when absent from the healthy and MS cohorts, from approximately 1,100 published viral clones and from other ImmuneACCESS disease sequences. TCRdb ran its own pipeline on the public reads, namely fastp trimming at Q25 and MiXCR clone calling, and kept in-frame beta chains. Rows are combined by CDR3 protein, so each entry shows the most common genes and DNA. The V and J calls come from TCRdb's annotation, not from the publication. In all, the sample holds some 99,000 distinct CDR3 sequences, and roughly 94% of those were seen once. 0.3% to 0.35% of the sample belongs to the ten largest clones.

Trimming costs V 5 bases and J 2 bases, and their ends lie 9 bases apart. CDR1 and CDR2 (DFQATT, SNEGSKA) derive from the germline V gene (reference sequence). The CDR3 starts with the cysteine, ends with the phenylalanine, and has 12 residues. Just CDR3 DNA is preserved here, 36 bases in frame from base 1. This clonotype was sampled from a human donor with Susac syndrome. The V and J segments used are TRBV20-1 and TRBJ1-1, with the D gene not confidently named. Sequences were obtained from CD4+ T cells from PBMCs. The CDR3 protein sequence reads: CSALDPNTEAFF. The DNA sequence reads TGCAGTGCTCTGGACCCAAACACTGAAGCTTTCTTT.